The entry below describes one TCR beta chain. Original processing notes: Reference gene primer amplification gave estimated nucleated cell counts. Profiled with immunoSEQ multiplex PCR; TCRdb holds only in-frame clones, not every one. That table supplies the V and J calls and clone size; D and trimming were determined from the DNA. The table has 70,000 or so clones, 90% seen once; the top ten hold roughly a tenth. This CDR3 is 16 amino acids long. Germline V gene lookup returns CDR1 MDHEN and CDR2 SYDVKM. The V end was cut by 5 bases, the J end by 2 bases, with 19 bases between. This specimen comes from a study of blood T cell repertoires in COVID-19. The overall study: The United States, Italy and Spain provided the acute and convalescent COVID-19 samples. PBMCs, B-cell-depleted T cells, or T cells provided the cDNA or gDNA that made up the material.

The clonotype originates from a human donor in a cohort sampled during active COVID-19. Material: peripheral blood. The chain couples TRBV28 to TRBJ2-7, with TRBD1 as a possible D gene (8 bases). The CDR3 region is CASSGPGQGLTYEQYF. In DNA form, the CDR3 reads TGTGCCAGCAGTGGACCAGGACAGGGACTAACCTACGAGCAGTACTTC.